The next 20 T cell receptor beta chains were all read from a single sample in a study of T cell repertoires in cytomegalovirus infection. TCRdb recomputed calls from the reads with MiXCR, one row per CDR3 protein. The sample records a few hundred thousand distinct CDR3 sequences, 25% to 35% being singletons. Their recognized antigens are unknown. This sample comprised cultured PBMCs, obtained from culture after CMV antigen stimulation. The origin of the receptors is a human donor in good health (CMV status not recorded). Some clones in this sample may be carry-over from other donors' samples.

The V and J genes are TRBV11-3 and TRBJ2-1; no clear D. The length of the CDR3 is 13 residues. Germline-derived CDR1 and CDR2 are SGHNT and YENEEA. V lost 1 base and J 9 bases, leaving 10 bases between the germline ends. This CDR3 reads CASSLGRDREQFF. CDR3 DNA: TGTGCCAGCAGCTTAGGAAGGGATCGTGAGCAGTTCTTC. Drawing the rest from reference TRBV11-3 and TRBJ2-1, the complete variable domain is EAGVVQSPRYKIIEKKQPVAFWCNPISGHNTLYWYLQNLGQGPELLIRYENEEAVDDSQLPKDRFSAERLKGVDSTLKIQPAELGDSAVYLCASSLGRDREQFFGPGTRLTVL.

This clonotype was picked up many times. V gene TRBV12-3 or TRBV12-4 combines with J gene TRBJ2-3, with 9 bases identical to TRBD2. Trimming at V came to 6 bases and at J to 1 base, leaving 5 bases not matched to a gene. There are 15 residues in the CDR3. This CDR3 is CASSAGTSRTDTQYF. The CDR3, as DNA: TGTGCCAGCAGCGCCGGGACTAGCCGCACAGATACGCAGTATTTT.

This clonotype was detected only a few times. The chain carries TRBV7-6 and TRBJ2-3, with 9 bases fitting TRBD1. V lost 5 bases and J lost 5; bases outside the gene matches: 8. This CDR3 is 15 amino acids long. The germline V gene has CDR1 SGHVS and CDR2 FNYEAQ. The CDR3 protein is CASSTTGGLGDTQYF. CDR3 DNA: TGTGCCAGCAGCACCACAGGGGGCCTGGGAGATACGCAGTATTTT.

There are a few counts of this clonotype. The V gene is TRBV4-2, the J gene TRBJ2-1, with TRBD1 matching over 7 bases. CDR3 size: 13 residues. With V trimmed by 6 bases and J by 9 bases, 8 bases remained unmatched. CDR1 is LGHNA and CDR2 is YNFKEQ in the germline V gene. The CDR3 here is CASSPGTVGEQFF. CDR3 DNA sequence: TGTGCCAGCAGTCCCGGGACAGTCGGTGAGCAGTTCTTC.

This clonotype was recorded at least ten times. This chain joins TRBV7-2 and TRBJ1-1; no clear D gene. CDR3 length: 15 amino acids. Trimming removed 6 bases at V and 4 bases at J, with 18 bases between. Germline CDR1 SGHTA, CDR2 FQGNSA. In DNA form, the CDR3 reads TGTGCCAGCAGGGAGTACGCCAGTCATCCCACTGAAGCTTTCTTT. As protein: CASREYASHPTEAFF.

This chain links TRBV6-5 with TRBJ2-3; perhaps TRBD1 as D (6 bases). This CDR3 contains 15 residues. Germline V gene data show CDR1 as MNHEY and CDR2 as SVGAGI. Deletions cut 5 bases from V and 3 bases from J, with 15 bases between. CDR3 coding DNA: TGTGCCAGCAGTCCCATGGGGGCAGGAACAGATACGCAGTATTTT. This gives the protein CASSPMGAGTDTQYF.

This clonotype was recorded a few times. This chain uses TRBV7-8 with TRBJ2-7, with 10 nucleotides matching TRBD2. J lost 1 base, V lost 3 bases, and 12 bases had no gene match. The CDR3 has 18 residues. Germline lookup yields CDR1 SGHVS and CDR2 FQNEAQ. Written as DNA, the CDR3 is TGTGCCAGCAGCTTGGAGGGGAGGGCTAGCGGGAGATCCTACGAGCAGTACTTC. Translated: CASSLEGRASGRSYEQYF.

The V and J genes are TRBV11-1 and TRBJ1-5, with D perhaps TRBD1 (5 bases). CDR1 is SGHAT, CDR2 FQDESV, per germline (reference sequence). The CDR3 length is 15 residues. The ends were cut back, 4 bases at V and 7 bases at J, with 17 bases in the middle. The DNA of the CDR3 is TGTGCCAGCAGCTCCGGGACCGGGCCCCAGCAGCCCCAGCATTTT. This translates into CASSSGTGPQQPQHF.

V and J are TRBV7-6 and TRBJ1-1; the D gene is possibly TRBD1 (5 bases). CDR1 is SGHVS and CDR2 is FNYEAQ in the germline V gene. The CDR3 has 15 amino acids. V lost 0 bases to trimming and J lost 4 bases, with 12 bases between them. CDR3 DNA: TGTGCCAGCAGCTTAGCGTGGGGGGGAACCACTGAAGCTTTCTTT. Translation: CASSLAWGGTTEAFF. Complete variable domain (other parts from reference TRBV7-6 and TRBJ1-1): GAGVSQSPRYKVTKRGQDVALRCDPISGHVSLYWYRQALGQGPEFLTYFNYEAQQDKSGLPNDRFSAERPEGSISTLTIQRTEQRDSAMYRCASSLAWGGTTEAFFGQGTRLTVV.

This clonotype was seen repeatedly, ten times or more. The chain combines TRBV12-3 or TRBV12-4 with TRBJ2-3; tentative D call: TRBD1 (6 bases). Trimming took 5 bases from V and 7 from J, leaving 10 bases between them. The CDR3 covers 12 residues. CDR3 sequence reads: CASSTQGNTQYF. CDR3 DNA sequence: TGTGCCAGCAGTACACAGGGAAATACGCAGTATTTT.

The table lists this clonotype with many counts. The CDR3 DNA sequence: TGTGCCAGCAGCTCGGGACTAGTAAGGTCTGTCAATGAGCAGTTCTTC. Translating gives CASSSGLVRSVNEQFF. The V call is TRBV5-5, the J call TRBJ2-1; 8 nucleotides line up with TRBD2. This CDR3 spans 16 amino acids. Germline V gene sequence: CDR1 SGHKS, CDR2 YYEKEE (reference sequence). V lost 3 bases, J lost 6 bases, and 11 bases stayed unmatched. The complete variable domain, with remaining parts taken from reference TRBV5-5 and TRBJ2-1, reads DAGVTQSPTHLIKTRGQQVTLRCSPISGHKSVSWYQQVLGQGPQFIFQYYEKEERGRGNFPDRFSARQFPNYSSELNVNALLLGDSALYLCASSSGLVRSVNEQFFGPGTRLTVL.

J is TRBJ2-7 and V is TRBV6-1; the D is unclear. The V end was cut by 3 bases, the J end by 5 bases, with 5 bases between. Looked up from germline, CDR1 is MNHNS and CDR2 is SASEGT. This CDR3 has 11 residues. CDR3 nucleotides: TGTGCCAGCAGTGAGATTAACGAGCAGTACTTC. Amino acids: CASSEINEQYF.

The rearrangement joins TRBV12-5 to TRBJ2-5; 8 bases line up with TRBD1. Germline V gene lookup returns CDR1 LGHNT and CDR2 FRNRAP. The CDR3 is 15 amino acids. With V trimmed by 1 base and J by 5 bases, 6 bases remained unmatched. The CDR3 spells CASGLEGQGWETQYF. DNA of the CDR3: TGTGCTAGTGGTTTGGAAGGACAGGGCTGGGAGACCCAGTACTTC.

The chain employs TRBV7-2 and TRBJ1-6; perhaps TRBD1 as D (5 bases). With 2 bases removed from V and 7 bases from J, the gap between germline ends came to 15 bases. Per germline, CDR1 SGHTA and CDR2 FQGNSA. The CDR3 is 16 residues long. CDR3 sequence (DNA): TGTGCCAGCAGCTTAATTGGGCGGGGCGCGAATTCACCCCTCCACTTT. Its protein product is CASSLIGRGANSPLHF.

The chain uses TRBV29-1 and TRBJ1-2; perhaps TRBD1 as D (6 bases). V was cut by 5 bases and J by 1 base, with 20 bases left in between. Per germline, CDR1 SQVTM and CDR2 ANQGSEA. The CDR3 totals 16 residues. The CDR3: CSVIGQPLSYNYGYTF. The CDR3 coding sequence is TGCAGCGTTATTGGACAGCCCCTTTCTTATAACTATGGCTACACCTTC.

The chain carries TRBV6-5 and TRBJ1-2; 8 bases map to TRBD1. There are 15 residues in the CDR3. The germline CDR1 and CDR2 sequences are MNHEY and SVGAGI. The junction had 6 bases not matched to a gene; V was cut back by 2 bases and J by 4 bases. The CDR3 reads CASSYRFTGGYGYTF. The CDR3 bases are TGTGCCAGCAGTTACCGTTTCACAGGGGGCTATGGCTACACCTTC.

This clonotype was found many times. The V gene is TRBV7-2, the J gene TRBJ2-3; maybe TRBD1 (5 bases). Trimming took off 5 bases at V and 0 bases at J, with 12 bases between the two ends. The CDR3 has 15 residues. CDR1 is SGHTA and CDR2 is FQGNSA in the germline V gene. CDR3 amino acids: CASSPQTVSTDTQYF. CDR3 coding DNA: TGTGCCAGCAGCCCACAGACAGTCAGCACAGATACGCAGTATTTT.

This clonotype has only a few counts. The chain joins TRBV7-2 to TRBJ1-6; 7 nucleotides agree with TRBD1. Trimming at V came to 6 bases and at J to 6 bases, leaving 5 bases not matched to a gene. The CDR3 is 14 residues long. Looked up from germline, CDR1 is SGHTA and CDR2 is FQGNSA. CDR3 sequence reads: CASRKGTANSPLHF. The CDR3 nucleotides are TGTGCCAGCAGGAAGGGGACAGCTAATTCACCCCTCCACTTT. The full variable domain, with the rest looked up from reference TRBV7-2 and TRBJ1-6, is GAGVSQSPSNKVTEKGKDVELRCDPISGHTALYWYRQSLGQGLEFLIYFQGNSAPDKSGLPSDRFSAERTGGSVSTLTIQRTQQEDSAVYLCASRKGTANSPLHFGNGTRLTVT.

J is TRBJ2-2 and V is TRBV7-2, with D possibly being TRBD2 (5 bases). V was pared by 0 bases and J by 7 bases, with 18 bases between. The CDR3 extends over 17 amino acids. Germline CDR1 SGHTA, CDR2 FQGNSA. Here the CDR3 DNA reads TGTGCCAGCAGCTTAGCGCGGTGGGGAGCTAAAGTCGGGGAGCTGTTTTTT. Its translation: CASSLARWGAKVGELFF.

The chain employs TRBV6-1 and TRBJ1-5; 10 bases agree with TRBD1. V lost 6 bases and J lost 7; bases outside the gene matches: 9. Looked up from germline, CDR1 is MNHNS and CDR2 is SASEGT. The CDR3 is 15 residues long. The CDR3 reads CASRGDRGLGQPQHF. The CDR3 DNA follows: TGTGCCAGCAGGGGGGACAGGGGATTAGGGCAGCCCCAGCATTTT.